One sample yielded the 4 T cell receptor beta chains listed below, sequenced in a study of T-cell reconstitution after alpha-beta-depleted transplantation in children. Preparation of the TCRbeta library was carried out with unique molecular identifiers. TCRdb redid the calling of the PCR reads with MiXCR, one entry per CDR3 protein. Of a few hundred thousand distinct CDR3 sequences in the sample, approximately 10% were seen once. The material was PBMCs from the stem cell graft donor, obtained from the stem cell graft. All receptors derive from a human donor who donated a stem cell graft to a child with acute myeloid leukemia.

The chain has TRBV25-1 and TRBJ2-1, with 8 bases aligning to TRBD1. In germline, CDR1 is MGHDK, CDR2 SYGVNS. The CDR3 runs 18 residues. V shed 2 bases, J shed 4 bases, and the junction held 13 bases outside the gene matches. CDR3 sequence: CASSEEGSAGGKYNEQFF. The CDR3 nucleotides are TGTGCCAGCAGTGAAGAAGGGTCGGCAGGGGGCAAGTACAATGAGCAGTTCTTC.

The chain combines TRBV5-1 with TRBJ1-6; D is perhaps TRBD1 (5 bases). Germline V gene lookup returns CDR1 SGHRS and CDR2 YFSETQ. The germline V and J ends were trimmed by 0 bases and 5 bases, with 12 bases remaining between them. This CDR3 is built from 16 residues. CDR3 residues: CASSLGQGTNNSPLHF. DNA for the CDR3: TGCGCCAGCAGCTTGGGGCAGGGCACGAATAATTCACCCCTCCACTTT.

This clonotype was picked up a small number of times. The chain uses TRBV9 and TRBJ2-7; tentatively, D is TRBD2 (6 bases). From germline, CDR1 is SGDLS and CDR2 YYNGEE. V shed 0 bases and J shed 6 bases, with 16 bases lying between them. The CDR3 loop spans 15 amino acids. CDR3 sequence (DNA): TGTGCCAGCAGCGTAGACGGTGGGGGGAAAGGCGAGCAGTACTTC. Encoded protein: CASSVDGGGKGEQYF.

This clonotype came up many times. This chain joins TRBV15 and TRBJ2-4; D unresolved. The CDR3 spans 14 residues. Per the germline V gene, CDR1 is LNHNV and CDR2 is YYDKDF (reference sequence). V lost 3 bases and J lost 6, with 12 bases in between. The CDR3: CATSSGVEGNIQYF. The CDR3 nucleotides read TGTGCCACCAGCAGTGGGGTTGAAGGAAACATTCAGTACTTC.